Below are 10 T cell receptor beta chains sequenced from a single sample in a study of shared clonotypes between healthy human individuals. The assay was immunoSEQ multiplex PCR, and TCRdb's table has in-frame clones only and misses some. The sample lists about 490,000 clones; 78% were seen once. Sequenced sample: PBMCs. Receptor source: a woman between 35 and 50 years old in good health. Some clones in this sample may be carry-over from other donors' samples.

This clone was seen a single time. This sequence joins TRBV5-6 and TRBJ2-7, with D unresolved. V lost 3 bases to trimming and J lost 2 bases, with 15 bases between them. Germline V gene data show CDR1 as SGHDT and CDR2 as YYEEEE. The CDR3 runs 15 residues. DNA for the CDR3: TGTGCCAGCAGCTCGGCCGGCGGCTCTCCCTACGAGCAGTACTTC. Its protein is CASSSAGGSPYEQYF.

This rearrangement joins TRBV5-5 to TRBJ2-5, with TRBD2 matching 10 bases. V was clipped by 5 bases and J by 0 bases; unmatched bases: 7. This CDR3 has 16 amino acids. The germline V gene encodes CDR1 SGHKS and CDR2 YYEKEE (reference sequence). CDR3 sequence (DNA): TGTGCCAGCAGTTTGCGAGCGGGAGGGTACCAAGAGACCCAGTACTTC. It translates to CASSLRAGGYQETQYF. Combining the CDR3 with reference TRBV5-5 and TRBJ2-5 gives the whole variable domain DAGVTQSPTHLIKTRGQQVTLRCSPISGHKSVSWYQQVLGQGPQFIFQYYEKEERGRGNFPDRFSARQFPNYSSELNVNALLLGDSALYLCASSLRAGGYQETQYFGPGTRLLVL.

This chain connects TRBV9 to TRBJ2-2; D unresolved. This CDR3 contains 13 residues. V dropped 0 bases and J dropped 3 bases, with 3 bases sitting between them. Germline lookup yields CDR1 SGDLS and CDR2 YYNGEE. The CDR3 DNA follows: TGTGCCAGCAGCGTAGACTACACCGGGGAGCTGTTTTTT. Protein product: CASSVDYTGELFF.

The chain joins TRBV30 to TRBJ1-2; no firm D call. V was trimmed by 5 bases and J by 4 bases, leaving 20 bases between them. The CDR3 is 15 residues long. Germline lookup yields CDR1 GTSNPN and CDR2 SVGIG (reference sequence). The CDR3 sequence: CAWSLNLHVTYGYTF. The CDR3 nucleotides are TGTGCCTGGTCGCTGAATTTGCATGTAACCTATGGCTACACCTTC.

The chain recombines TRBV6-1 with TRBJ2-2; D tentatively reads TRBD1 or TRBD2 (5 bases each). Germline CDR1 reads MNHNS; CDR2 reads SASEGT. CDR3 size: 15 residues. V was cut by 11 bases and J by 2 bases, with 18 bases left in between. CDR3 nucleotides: TGTGCCGGGGCTTCGGGACGGATTAACACCGGGGAGCTGTTTTTT. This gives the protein CAGASGRINTGELFF.

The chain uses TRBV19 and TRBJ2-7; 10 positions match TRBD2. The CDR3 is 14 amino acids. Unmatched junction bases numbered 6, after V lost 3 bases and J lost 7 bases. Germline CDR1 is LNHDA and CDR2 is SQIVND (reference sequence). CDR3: CASSMASGRDEQYF. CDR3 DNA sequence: TGTGCCAGTAGTATGGCTAGCGGGAGAGATGAGCAGTACTTC.

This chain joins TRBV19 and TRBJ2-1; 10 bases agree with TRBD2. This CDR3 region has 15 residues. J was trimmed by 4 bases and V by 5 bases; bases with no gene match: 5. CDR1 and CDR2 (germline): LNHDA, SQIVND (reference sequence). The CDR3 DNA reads TGTGCCAGTAGTCAGTCGGGACTAGCGTACAATGAGCAGTTCTTC. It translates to CASSQSGLAYNEQFF.

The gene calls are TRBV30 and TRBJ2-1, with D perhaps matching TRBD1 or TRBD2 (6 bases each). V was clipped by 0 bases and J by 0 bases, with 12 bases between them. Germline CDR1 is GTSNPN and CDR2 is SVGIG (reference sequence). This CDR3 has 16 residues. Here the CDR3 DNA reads TGTGCCTGGAGTGTACTAGGGGGGAACTCCTACAATGAGCAGTTCTTC. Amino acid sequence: CAWSVLGGNSYNEQFF. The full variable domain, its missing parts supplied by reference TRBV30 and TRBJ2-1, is SQTIHQWPATLVQPVGSPLSLECTVEGTSNPNLYWYRQAAGRGLQLLFYSVGIGQISSEVPQNLSASRPQDRQFILSSKKLLLSDSGFYLCAWSVLGGNSYNEQFFGPGTRLTVL.

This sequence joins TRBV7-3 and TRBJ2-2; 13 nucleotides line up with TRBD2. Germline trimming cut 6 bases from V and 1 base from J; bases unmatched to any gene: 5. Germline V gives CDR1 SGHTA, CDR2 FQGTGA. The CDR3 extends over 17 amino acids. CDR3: CASSRTSGSLNTGELFF. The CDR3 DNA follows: TGTGCCAGCAGTCGGACTAGCGGGAGTTTGAACACCGGGGAGCTGTTTTTT.

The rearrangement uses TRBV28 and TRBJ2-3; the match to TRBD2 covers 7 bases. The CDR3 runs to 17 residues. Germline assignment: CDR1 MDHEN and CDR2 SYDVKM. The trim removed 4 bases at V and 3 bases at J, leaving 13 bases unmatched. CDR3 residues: CASSSEVASGITDTQYF. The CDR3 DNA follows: TGTGCCAGCAGTTCGGAAGTTGCAAGCGGGATAACAGATACGCAGTATTTT.